Given below is one TCR beta chain in context. These data originate in a study of cytomegalovirus exposure and HLA in healthy donors. Whole-study context: Early released data comprised about 85 million unique TCRs from HLA-typed donors.

There are 13 residues in the CDR3. V was trimmed by 4 bases and J by 7 bases, leaving 11 bases between them. Germline CDR1 ENHRY, CDR2 SYGVKD. The PCR ran on 60 Vbeta and 13 Jbeta primers. Per the original data handling: An analysis performed later counted around 80 million unique TCR beta chains (roughly 11 million of them shared). Measured with immunoSEQ multiplex PCR; TCRdb has only the in-frame clones, and not every one. V and J calls plus clone size are reproduced from that table; the DNA served to infer D and trimming. The profile shows tens of thousands of clones, roughly 82% of them singletons.

This sequence originates from a young man in good health and CMV-seropositive. Input material: PBMCs. V and J are TRBV10-3 and TRBJ1-5, with a weak D call TRBD1 (5 bases). CDR3 loop: CAISGGREQPQHF. Written as DNA, the CDR3 is TGTGCCATCAGTGGGGGGAGGGAGCAGCCCCAGCATTTT.